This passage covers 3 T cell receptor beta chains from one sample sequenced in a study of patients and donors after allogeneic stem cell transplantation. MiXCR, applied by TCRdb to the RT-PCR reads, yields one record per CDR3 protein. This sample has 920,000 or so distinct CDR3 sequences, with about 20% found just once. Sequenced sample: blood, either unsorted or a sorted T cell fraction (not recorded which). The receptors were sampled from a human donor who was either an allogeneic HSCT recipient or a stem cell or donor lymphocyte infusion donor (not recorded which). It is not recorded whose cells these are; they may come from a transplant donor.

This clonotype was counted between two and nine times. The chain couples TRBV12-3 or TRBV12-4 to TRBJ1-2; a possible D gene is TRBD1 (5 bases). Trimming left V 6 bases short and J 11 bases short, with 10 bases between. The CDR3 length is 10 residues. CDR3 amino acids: CASSRQGYTF. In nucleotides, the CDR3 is TGTGCCAGCAGCCGCCAGGGTTACACCTTC.

CDR3 in amino acids: CSGEDRAGGEQYF. CDR3 sequence (DNA): TGCAGCGGGGAAGATCGGGCAGGGGGCGAGCAGTACTTC. V usage is TRBV29-1 and J usage is TRBJ2-7; TRBD1 agrees at 7 bases. The length of the CDR3 is 13 residues. The germline V gene has CDR1 SQVTM and CDR2 ANQGSEA. V lost 7 bases to trimming and J lost 6 bases; unmatched junction nucleotides: 12.

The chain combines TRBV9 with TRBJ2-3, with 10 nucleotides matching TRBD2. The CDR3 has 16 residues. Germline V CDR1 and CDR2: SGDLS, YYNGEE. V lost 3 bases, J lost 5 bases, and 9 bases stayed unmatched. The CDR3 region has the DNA TGTGCCAGCAGCGACCCACTAGCGGGGATGGGAGATACGCAGTATTTT. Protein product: CASSDPLAGMGDTQYF.